Ten or more counts support the clone carrying this T cell receptor beta chain. Its antigen is currently unknown. This record belongs to a study of T cells in Graves' hyperthyroidism and ophthalmopathy. The study defined stable Graves' hyperthyroidism as no ophthalmopathy progression within 18 months. Patients having uncontrolled infection, another autoimmune disease, pregnancy or lactation were not included. Study-level points and caveats: For ophthalmopathy, model prediction preceded onset by a median roughly 5.9 months. In blood, most of the thyroid clonotypes expanded above 0.001 were also present.

Between the trimmed V and J ends, which lost 7 bases and 8 bases, there was a span of 10 bases. Germline V CDR1 and CDR2: SGHRS, YFSETQ. CDR3 size: 11 residues. RNA transcripts provided the source from which TCR beta CDR3 regions were amplified. The TCR CDR3 was amplified in a first-round RT-PCR using the HTBI primer set. One entry per CDR3 protein, called by TCRdb with MiXCR from the multiplex PCR reads. This sample carries under 650,000 distinct CDR3 sequences, roughly 17% of them seen once, and the ten largest clones take less than 4.5%. The V and J genes are TRBV5-1 and TRBJ2-1; D ambiguous. What was sequenced was blood. The TCR originated in a woman in her 30s with Graves' hyperthyroidism. The CDR3 is CASQGSHEQFF. Written as DNA, the CDR3 is TGCGCCAGCCAAGGGTCCCATGAGCAGTTCTTC. The full variable domain, rest sourced from reference TRBV5-1 and TRBJ2-1, is KAGVTQTPRYLIKTRGQQVTLSCSPISGHRSVSWYQQTPGQGLQFLFEYFSETQRNKGNFPGRFSGRQFSNSRSEMNVSTLELGDSALYLCASQGSHEQFFGPGTRLTVL.